This TCR beta chain was identified in a study of cytomegalovirus exposure and HLA in healthy donors. Study results and caveats: High sensitivity and specificity were reportedly achieved when the classifier diagnosed cytomegalovirus status. It was fewer than 200 TCR beta chains that were listed as cytomegalovirus-associated. TCR beta chain V- and J-gene trimming was linked, in a later analysis, to a missense variant in DCLRE1C.

The donors were healthy bone marrow donors. It was with 60 Vbeta and 13 Jbeta primers that the PCR ran. The method was immunoSEQ multiplex PCR; TCRdb's version includes in-frame clones alone and lacks a portion of them. The top ten hold 3.5% to 5% of the sample, which has 110,000 to 150,000 clones, about 72% seen once. Comment on this clone: Its antigen is not identified.

This receptor was obtained from a man aged 55 to 69 in good health and CMV-seronegative. Sequencing used PBMCs.

The CDR3 loop reads CASSYPTGGRNTEAFF. DNA of the CDR3: TGTGCCAGCAGTTACCCGACAGGGGGCAGGAACACTGAAGCTTTCTTT. V is TRBV6-5 and J is TRBJ1-1; TRBD1 aligns across 10 bases. The CDR3 has 16 amino acids. Losses at the gene ends were 2 bases for V and 1 base for J; bases not matched to a gene: 4. Germline loops: CDR1 MNHEY, CDR2 SVGAGI.